A single sample is the source of the 10 T cell receptor beta chains below, sequenced in a study of response to subunit inactivated influenza vaccine. TCRdb fed the RT-PCR reads into MiXCR, producing one record per CDR3 protein. The repertoire holds fewer than 400,000 distinct CDR3 sequences, with 20% to 25% as singletons. This material consisted of PBMCs from blood, taken 21 months after vaccination. Every receptor here comes from a man between 50 and 69 years old who received an inactivated influenza vaccine.

The V call is TRBV20-1, the J call TRBJ2-7; 14 bases are a match to TRBD2. J gave up 6 bases and V 6 bases, and 7 bases lay outside the gene matches. The CDR3 runs 14 residues. CDR1 is DFQATT and CDR2 is SNEGSKA in the germline V gene (reference sequence). The CDR3 loop reads CSAIGTSGSSEQYF. The CDR3 DNA follows: TGCAGTGCCATCGGGACTAGCGGGAGCTCCGAGCAGTACTTC.

This chain connects TRBV5-1 to TRBJ2-1; 8 positions agree with TRBD1. Trimming cost V 0 bases and J 4 bases; bases outside gene matches: 0. The CDR3 totals 14 residues. Germline lookup yields CDR1 SGHRS and CDR2 YFSETQ. The CDR3 nucleotides are TGCGCCAGCAGCTTGGGACAGGGGTACAATGAGCAGTTCTTC. Its translation is CASSLGQGYNEQFF. Together with reference TRBV5-1 and TRBJ2-1, the CDR3 gives the full variable domain: KAGVTQTPRYLIKTRGQQVTLSCSPISGHRSVSWYQQTPGQGLQFLFEYFSETQRNKGNFPGRFSGRQFSNSRSEMNVSTLELGDSALYLCASSLGQGYNEQFFGPGTRLTVL.

The chain combines TRBV10-3 with TRBJ2-1, with TRBD1 as a possible D gene (5 bases). Trimming cost V 4 bases and J 8 bases, with 6 bases left between them. Germline loops: CDR1 ENHRY, CDR2 SYGVKD. CDR3 size: 11 residues. In DNA, the CDR3 is TGTGCCATCAGTGCAGGGTATGAGCAGTTCTTC. It specifies CAISAGYEQFF.

This clonotype was counted only a few times. This chain joins TRBV30 and TRBJ1-5, with 7 nucleotides matching TRBD1. V lost 2 bases to trimming and J lost 4 bases; unmatched junction nucleotides: 2. Germline CDR1 and CDR2: GTSNPN and SVGIG (reference sequence). The CDR3 sequence is 13 residues long. In DNA, the CDR3 is TGTGCCTGGAGTTCCAGGGGGAATCAGCCCCAGCATTTT. Translation gives CAWSSRGNQPQHF.

The chain couples TRBV12-3 or TRBV12-4 to TRBJ2-7; TRBD2 agrees at 7 bases. The CDR3 totals 13 residues. V dropped 7 bases and J dropped 6; count of bases not matched to a gene: 9. CDR3 residues: CASIRSGSLEQYF. In nucleotides, the CDR3 is TGTGCCAGCATCCGTAGCGGGTCTCTCGAGCAGTACTTC.

The chain employs TRBV5-5 and TRBJ2-7, with 10 bases that match TRBD1. Germline values: CDR1 SGHKS, CDR2 YYEKEE (reference sequence). The CDR3 sequence is 14 residues long. V trimming: 4 bases; J trimming: 2 bases; junction bases outside the gene matches: 3. CDR3 protein: CASSPGQGPYEQYF. The CDR3 DNA sequence: TGTGCCAGCAGCCCGGGACAGGGGCCCTACGAGCAGTACTTC. The full variable domain, its missing parts supplied by reference TRBV5-5 and TRBJ2-7, is DAGVTQSPTHLIKTRGQQVTLRCSPISGHKSVSWYQQVLGQGPQFIFQYYEKEERGRGNFPDRFSARQFPNYSSELNVNALLLGDSALYLCASSPGQGPYEQYFGPGTRLTVT.

This clonotype was observed a few times. The chain combines TRBV6-2 or TRBV6-3 with TRBJ1-5, with D possibly TRBD1 on 5 matching bases. The CDR3 loop spans 20 amino acids. Germline CDR1 MNHEY, CDR2 SVGEGT. V was clipped by 6 bases and J by 0 bases, with 27 bases between them. The CDR3, as DNA: TGTGCCAGCAGGGGAAGGGGACGGACCAATTTGGTTTATAGCAATCAGCCCCAGCATTTT. Its protein product is CASRGRGRTNLVYSNQPQHF.

The rearrangement uses TRBV4-3 and TRBJ2-1, with 8 bases aligning to TRBD2. Trimming cost V 2 bases and J 6 bases; bases outside gene matches: 12. Germline CDR1 reads LGHNA; CDR2 reads YSLEER. The length of the CDR3 is 17 residues. The CDR3 DNA reads TGCGCCAGCAGCCAAAGTCCGGGACTAGGAGGACGCAATGAGCAGTTCTTC. It specifies CASSQSPGLGGRNEQFF.

The gene calls are TRBV7-2 and TRBJ2-3; the D call may be TRBD1 or TRBD2 (6 bases each). Germline V gene data show CDR1 as SGHTA and CDR2 as FQGNSA. This CDR3 has 14 residues. Trimming removed 1 base at V and 5 bases at J, with 10 bases between. CDR3 in DNA: TGTGCCAGCAGCTTAGAAAGGGGGGTAGATACGCAGTATTTT. This encodes CASSLERGVDTQYF.

This chain connects TRBV20-1 to TRBJ1-5; D call uncertain. V lost 5 bases and J lost 5, with 16 bases in between. This CDR3 region has 14 residues. CDR1 is DFQATT, CDR2 SNEGSKA, per germline (reference sequence). The CDR3 coding sequence is TGCAGTGCTGAGGAGATATCAAGGGATCAGCCCCAGCATTTT. Amino acids: CSAEEISRDQPQHF.